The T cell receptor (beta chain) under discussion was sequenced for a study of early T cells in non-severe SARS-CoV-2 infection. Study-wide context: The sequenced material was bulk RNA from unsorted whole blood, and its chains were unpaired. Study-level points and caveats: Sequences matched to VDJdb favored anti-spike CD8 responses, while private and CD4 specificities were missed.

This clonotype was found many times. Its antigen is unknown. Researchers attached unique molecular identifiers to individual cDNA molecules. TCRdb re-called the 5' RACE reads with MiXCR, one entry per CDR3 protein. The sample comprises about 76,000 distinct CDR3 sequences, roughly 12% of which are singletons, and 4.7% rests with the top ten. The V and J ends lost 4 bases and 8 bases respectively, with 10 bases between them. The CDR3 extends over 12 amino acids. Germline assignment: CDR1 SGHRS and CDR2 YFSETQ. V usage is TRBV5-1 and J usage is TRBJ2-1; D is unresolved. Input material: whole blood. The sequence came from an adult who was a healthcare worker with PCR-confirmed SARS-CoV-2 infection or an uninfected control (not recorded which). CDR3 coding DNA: TGCGCCAGCAGCCGGAATAGGGATGAGCAGTTCTTC. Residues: CASSRNRDEQFF.